The 13 T cell receptor beta chains reported below all come from one sample, sequenced in a study of blood T cell repertoires in COVID-19. The repertoire was sequenced with immunoSEQ multiplex PCR; TCRdb's copy has only in-frame clones and lacks some. Of about 280,000 clones in the sample, 87% are singletons; the top ten hold 5.5% to 7%. The sample taken for sequencing was PBMCs or T cells enriched from blood (not recorded which). The receptor set was obtained from a woman aged 40 to 50 who had recovered from COVID-19.

This chain uses TRBV13 with TRBJ2-5, with no clear D. The CDR3 runs 14 residues. Germline CDR1 and CDR2: PRHDT and FYEKMQ (reference sequence). Trimming shortened V by 5 bases and J by 10 bases, and 20 bases separated the two germline ends. CDR3 DNA: TGTGCCAGCAGCCCTCCCATGGGCCAGGCTCTCCAGTACTTC. Translation: CASSPPMGQALQYF.

The chain carries TRBV7-2 and TRBJ2-5; 8 nucleotides agree with TRBD2. Trimming removed 0 bases from V and 1 base from J; junction bases left unmatched: 4. In germline, CDR1 is SGHTA, CDR2 FQGNSA. The CDR3 sequence is 16 residues long. CDR3: CASSLAAGASQETQYF. CDR3 sequence (DNA): TGTGCCAGCAGCTTAGCAGCGGGAGCCTCCCAAGAGACCCAGTACTTC.

This clone was recorded a few times. V is TRBV6-5 and J is TRBJ1-1, with a weak D call TRBD1 (5 bases). V lost 2 bases and J 4 bases, leaving 14 bases between the germline ends. The CDR3 extends over 15 amino acids. Germline-derived CDR1 and CDR2 are MNHEY and SVGAGI. The CDR3 nucleotides are TGTGCCAGCAGTTACGGTTCAGGGAGGGTCACTGAAGCTTTCTTT. It codes for CASSYGSGRVTEAFF.

V gene TRBV19 combines with J gene TRBJ2-1; weak D call: TRBD2 (5 bases). Germline V gene lookup returns CDR1 LNHDA and CDR2 SQIVND (reference sequence). The CDR3 covers 12 residues. The ends were cut back, 10 bases at V and 6 bases at J, with 13 bases in the middle. DNA for the CDR3: TGTGCCACCCGGACTCTAACCAATGAGCAGTTCTTC. Protein: CATRTLTNEQFF.

The V and J genes are TRBV7-2 and TRBJ1-1; D remains ambiguous. Trimming pared 2 bases from V and 1 base from J, leaving 11 bases between. From germline, CDR1 is SGHTA and CDR2 FQGNSA. This CDR3 comprises 15 residues. CDR3 residues: CASSLSRRGNTEAFF. CDR3 DNA sequence: TGTGCCAGCAGCTTATCGAGGAGAGGGAACACTGAAGCTTTCTTT.

This rearrangement joins TRBV7-2 to TRBJ2-7; 14 nucleotides line up with TRBD2. Germline CDR1 reads SGHTA; CDR2 reads FQGNSA. J lost 2 bases, V lost 4 bases, and 4 bases had no gene match. The CDR3 spans 16 residues. The CDR3 region has the DNA TGTGCCAGCAGCTATGGGACTAGCGGGGGAACCTACGAGCAGTACTTC. This translates into CASSYGTSGGTYEQYF. The full variable domain, completed using reference TRBV7-2 and TRBJ2-7, is GAGVSQSPSNKVTEKGKDVELRCDPISGHTALYWYRQSLGQGLEFLIYFQGNSAPDKSGLPSDRFSAERTGGSVSTLTIQRTQQEDSAVYLCASSYGTSGGTYEQYFGPGTRLTVT.

The V call is TRBV5-6, the J call TRBJ2-3; 8 nucleotides line up with TRBD2. The CDR3 consists of 14 residues. Germline CDR1 is SGHDT and CDR2 is YYEEEE. Germline trimming cut 0 bases from V and 6 bases from J; bases unmatched to any gene: 3. Here the CDR3 DNA reads TGTGCCAGCAGCTTGGAAAGCGGGAGCGATACGCAGTATTTT. Translating it yields CASSLESGSDTQYF.

The chain has TRBV25-1 and TRBJ2-5; 11 nucleotides line up with TRBD1. Germline CDR1 reads MGHDK; CDR2 reads SYGVNS. The length of the CDR3 is 16 residues. V shed 4 bases, J shed 4 bases, and the junction held 8 bases outside the gene matches. The CDR3 spells CASSGAPGQGGETQYF. CDR3 nucleotide sequence: TGTGCCAGCAGTGGCGCCCCGGGACAGGGGGGAGAGACCCAGTACTTC.

The rearrangement uses TRBV27 and TRBJ2-7; possible D gene TRBD1, 6 bases. The CDR3 is made up of 14 amino acids. CDR1 MNHEY and CDR2 SMNVEV come from the germline V gene (reference sequence). V shed 7 bases and J shed 6 bases, with 19 bases lying between them. CDR3 sequence (DNA): TGTGCCAGCACTCCCGGACAGCATCGGGCCGAGCAGTACTTC. It yields the protein CASTPGQHRAEQYF.

Points on this clone: At one end, the junction sequence differs from germline, possibly due to a read error. This chain links TRBV19 with TRBJ2-7; TRBD1 agrees at 8 bases. The germline gives CDR1 LNHDA, CDR2 SQIVND (reference sequence). CDR3 length: 12 residues. As DNA, the CDR3 is TGTGCCAGCCGGGACAGGACCTACAAGCAGTACTTC. This sequence encodes CASRDRTYKQYF.

This clone showed up just a few times. The chain uses TRBV5-1 and TRBJ2-7, with TRBD1 matching 9 bases. This CDR3 is 14 amino acids long. Germline V gives CDR1 SGHRS, CDR2 YFSETQ. Unmatched junction bases numbered 2, after V lost 3 bases and J lost 1 base. CDR3 in DNA: TGCGCCAGCAGCTCCGGGACAGGGTCCTACGAGCAGTACTTC. Amino acids: CASSSGTGSYEQYF.

V usage is TRBV18 and J usage is TRBJ2-5; 8 bases fit TRBD1. The J segment lost 0 bases and the V segment lost 2 bases, leaving 2 bases of the junction unmatched. Germline lookup yields CDR1 KGHSH and CDR2 LQKENI. The length of the CDR3 is 15 residues. The CDR3 DNA follows: TGTGCCAGCTCACCAAGGACAGGGAACCAAGAGACCCAGTACTTC. This gives the protein CASSPRTGNQETQYF.

In its sample, this clone was seen a few times. This chain joins TRBV4-3 and TRBJ1-2, with D perhaps TRBD1 (5 bases). The CDR3 is 15 amino acids. The V end was cut by 0 bases, the J end by 4 bases, with 12 bases between. Germline V gene data show CDR1 as LGHNA and CDR2 as YSLEER. CDR3 nucleotide sequence: TGCGCCAGCAGCCAAGATCCGGGGGATCCCTATGGCTACACCTTC. It specifies CASSQDPGDPYGYTF.